The rows below give T cell receptor beta chains drawn from one sample of a study of cytomegalovirus exposure and HLA in healthy donors. Only in-frame clones appear in the TCRdb table, and some are missing; sequencing was by immunoSEQ multiplex PCR. The sample includes hundreds of thousands of clones, 60% to 80% of them seen just once. Specimen: PBMCs. Receptor source: a male donor in good health and CMV-seronegative. The conserved cysteine and the conserved F or W are not part of the CDR3 here.

cdr3_length: 11
j_call: TRBJ2-1
v_call: TRBV28
cdr3_aa: AGGEGSYNEQF

cdr3_length: 11
j_call: TRBJ2-1
v_call: TRBV6-5
cdr3_aa: ASSLRHRGEQF

cdr3_length: 11
j_call: TRBJ2-1
v_call: TRBV6-1
cdr3_aa: ASSTSALLEQF

cdr3_length: 13
j_call: TRBJ2-5
v_call: TRBV30
cdr3_aa: AWSPPLAGVETQY

cdr3_length: 14
j_call: TRBJ2-7
v_call: TRBV19
cdr3_aa: ASSIDVMSRGYEQY

cdr3_length: 14
j_call: TRBJ1-1
v_call: TRBV19
cdr3_aa: ASSQESGLVGTEAF

cdr3_length: 14
j_call: TRBJ2-1
v_call: TRBV4-2
cdr3_aa: ASSQERGSSYNEQF

cdr3_length: 14
j_call: TRBJ1-4
v_call: TRBV28
cdr3_aa: ASSLGGRGLWEKLF

cdr3_length: 12
j_call: TRBJ2-1
v_call: TRBV19
cdr3_aa: ASSAGDSYNEQF

cdr3_length: 13
j_call: TRBJ2-1
v_call: TRBV7-8
cdr3_aa: ASSIQGVPYNEQF

cdr3_length: 12
j_call: TRBJ2-7
v_call: TRBV19
cdr3_aa: ASRLAEGAYEQY

cdr3_length: 11
j_call: TRBJ2-5
v_call: TRBV2
cdr3_aa: ASNPGTGETQY

cdr3_length: 13
j_call: TRBJ1-2
v_call: TRBV5-4
cdr3_aa: ASSPGTGSIYGYT

cdr3_length: 13
j_call: TRBJ2-3
v_call: TRBV5-1
cdr3_aa: ASSLEITSTDTQY

cdr3_length: 11
j_call: TRBJ2-5
v_call: TRBV7-6
cdr3_aa: ASSFGVQETQY

cdr3_length: 12
j_call: TRBJ1-1
v_call: TRBV11-2
cdr3_aa: ASSQKSGSAEAF

cdr3_length: 14
j_call: TRBJ2-1
v_call: TRBV6-6
cdr3_aa: ASSPYPGLVRDEQF

cdr3_length: 11
j_call: TRBJ2-7
v_call: TRBV14
cdr3_aa: ASSQGDSYEQY

cdr3_length: 15
j_call: TRBJ2-1
v_call: TRBV27
cdr3_aa: ASSSPGLAGTYNEQF

cdr3_length: 13
j_call: TRBJ2-1
v_call: TRBV4-1
cdr3_aa: ASSQVASGGSEQF

cdr3_length: 15
j_call: TRBJ2-7
v_call: TRBV12-2
cdr3_aa: ASRLARGGRTVYEQY

cdr3_length: 13
j_call: TRBJ1-5
v_call: TRBV11-2
cdr3_aa: ASSPGGWTNQPQH

cdr3_length: 12
j_call: TRBJ1-5
v_call: TRBV6-5
cdr3_aa: ASSYLGGNQPQH

cdr3_length: 15
j_call: TRBJ2-7
v_call: TRBV7-8
cdr3_aa: ASSLAQGLAGAYGQY

cdr3_length: 11
j_call: TRBJ2-7
v_call: TRBV28
cdr3_aa: ASSSSSYYEQY

cdr3_length: 13
j_call: TRBJ1-3
v_call: TRBV5-1
cdr3_aa: ASSRDGGTGNTIY

cdr3_length: 13
j_call: TRBJ2-5
v_call: TRBV27
cdr3_aa: ASSVRGVRAETQY

cdr3_length: 11
j_call: TRBJ2-1
v_call: TRBV29-1
cdr3_aa: SVEPAGANEQF

cdr3_length: 11
j_call: TRBJ2-7
v_call: TRBV29-1
cdr3_aa: SVRTGVYGEQY

cdr3_length: 14
j_call: TRBJ2-1
v_call: TRBV4-2
cdr3_aa: ASSQERLAAYNEQF

cdr3_length: 12
j_call: TRBJ1-1
v_call: TRBV7-8
cdr3_aa: ASRSGHLNTEAF

cdr3_length: 13
j_call: TRBJ1-2
v_call: TRBV28
cdr3_aa: ASSSPSTGNYGYT

cdr3_length: 15
j_call: TRBJ2-2
v_call: TRBV15
cdr3_aa: ATSRDTGTSGTGELF

cdr3_length: 14
j_call: TRBJ2-7
v_call: TRBV28
cdr3_aa: ASSQRLAGVSYEQY

cdr3_length: 12
j_call: TRBJ2-1
v_call: TRBV7-3
cdr3_aa: ASSLGGRSNEQF

cdr3_length: 11
j_call: TRBJ2-1
v_call: TRBV28
cdr3_aa: ASSPLRWNEQF

cdr3_length: 10
j_call: TRBJ2-3
v_call: TRBV29-1
cdr3_aa: SHEGRTDTQY

cdr3_length: 14
j_call: TRBJ2-1
v_call: TRBV6-6
cdr3_aa: ASSPWTGNGRNEQF

cdr3_length: 14
j_call: TRBJ2-2
v_call: TRBV6-5
cdr3_aa: ASSYSGVGNTGELF

cdr3_length: 12
j_call: TRBJ2-1
v_call: TRBV28
cdr3_aa: ASSLTSSYNEQF

cdr3_length: 12
j_call: TRBJ1-3
v_call: TRBV10-1
cdr3_aa: ASSGQSSGNTIY

cdr3_length: 11
j_call: TRBJ2-7
v_call: TRBV5-1
cdr3_aa: ASSRGATYEQY

cdr3_length: 11
j_call: TRBJ2-7
v_call: TRBV2
cdr3_aa: ASTRQEPYEQY

cdr3_length: 14
j_call: TRBJ2-2
v_call: TRBV7-9
cdr3_aa: ASSPRWLGDTGELF

cdr3_length: 12
j_call: TRBJ2-7
v_call: TRBV11-2
cdr3_aa: ASSFGDRGYEQY

cdr3_length: 13
j_call: TRBJ2-1
v_call: TRBV25-1
cdr3_aa: ASSEGLVVYNEQF

cdr3_length: 13
j_call: TRBJ2-3
v_call: TRBV10-1
cdr3_aa: ASSDVRRSTDTQY

cdr3_length: 12
j_call: TRBJ1-6
v_call: TRBV14
cdr3_aa: ASSQESYNSPLH

cdr3_length: 13
j_call: TRBJ2-1
v_call: TRBV5-8
cdr3_aa: ASSPRTSGRYWQF

cdr3_length: 14
j_call: TRBJ2-1
v_call: TRBV9
cdr3_aa: ASSVGLPGDYNEQF